What follows are 31 T cell receptor beta chains derived from one specimen sequenced in a study of cytomegalovirus exposure and HLA in healthy donors. 13 Jbeta primers and 60 Vbeta primers were used for the PCR. Method: immunoSEQ multiplex PCR; TCRdb's copy keeps in-frame clones and lacks some. The table shows over 150,000 clones, with roughly 80% occurring only once. The sample was PBMCs. These TCRs come from a male donor in good health and CMV-seropositive.

The CDR3 nucleotides are TGCGCCAGCAGCGGGACAGGGAGCACTGAAGCTTTCTTT. Its translation is CASSGTGSTEAFF. The chain is built from TRBV4-1 and TRBJ1-1, with 9 bases lining up with TRBD1. Germline V gene data show CDR1 as MGHRA and CDR2 as YSYEKL. After removal of 5 bases from V and 4 bases from J, the junction contained 2 bases not matched to a gene. The length of the CDR3 is 13 residues.

J is TRBJ2-2 and V is TRBV10-3; D is possibly TRBD2 (6 bases). V was shortened by 3 bases and J by 3 bases, with 8 bases between the two germline ends. The CDR3 is 14 amino acids. Germline assignment: CDR1 ENHRY and CDR2 SYGVKD. CDR3 loop: CAISDREDTGELFF. CDR3 nucleotides: TGTGCCATCAGTGACAGGGAGGACACCGGGGAGCTGTTTTTT.

The chain links TRBV30 to TRBJ1-1; D may be TRBD1 (6 bases). V was trimmed by 2 bases and J by 2 bases, leaving 9 bases between them. The CDR3 length is 13 residues. CDR1 and CDR2 from the germline V gene are GTSNPN and SVGIG (reference sequence). The CDR3 sequence is CAWSQQGNTEAFF. CDR3 DNA sequence: TGTGCCTGGAGTCAACAGGGTAACACTGAAGCTTTCTTT.

The gene calls are TRBV30 and TRBJ1-2; 9 bases match TRBD1. The CDR3 consists of 12 residues. CDR1 is GTSNPN and CDR2 is SVGIG in the germline V gene (reference sequence). With V trimmed by 7 bases and J by 4 bases, 4 bases remained unmatched. The CDR3 nucleotides are TGTGCCTACCGGGACAGGGCCTATGGCTACACCTTC. Amino acids: CAYRDRAYGYTF.

This chain links TRBV4-1 with TRBJ2-7, with 11 bases identical to TRBD2. This CDR3 comprises 15 residues. Per germline, CDR1 MGHRA and CDR2 YSYEKL. Trimming took 2 bases from V and 5 from J; bases not matched to a gene: 5. In nucleotides, the CDR3 is TGCGCCAGCAGCCAAACTAGCGGGAGTGTCAACGAGCAGTACTTC. It yields the protein CASSQTSGSVNEQYF.

The CDR3 DNA sequence: TGTGCCAGCAGCTGGACAGGGGCTAACGAGCAGTACTTC. This encodes CASSWTGANEQYF. The V gene is TRBV7-9, the J gene TRBJ2-7; 9 bases match TRBD1. This CDR3 has 13 residues. The V gene's germline CDR1 is SEHNR and CDR2 FQNEAQ (reference sequence). Trimming cost V 4 bases and J 5 bases; bases outside gene matches: 3.

The rearrangement uses TRBV27 and TRBJ1-1; no definite D call. The V gene lost 2 bases and the J gene lost 1 base, with 11 bases spanning the gap. The germline CDR1 and CDR2 sequences are MNHEY and SMNVEV (reference sequence). The CDR3 covers 15 residues. This CDR3 reads CASSLTPLTNTEAFF. As DNA, the CDR3 is TGTGCCAGCAGTTTAACACCGCTCACGAACACTGAAGCTTTCTTT.

This clone was picked up a small number of times. The chain couples TRBV9 to TRBJ1-1; possibly TRBD1 for D (6 bases). CDR1 SGDLS and CDR2 YYNGEE come from the germline V gene. The CDR3 has 15 amino acids. Trimming pared 3 bases from V and 1 base from J, leaving 13 bases between. CDR3 sequence reads: CASSEGGDANTEAFF. The CDR3 coding sequence is TGTGCCAGCAGCGAGGGGGGGGATGCGAACACTGAAGCTTTCTTT.

This chain connects TRBV5-4 to TRBJ2-5, with TRBD1 identical over 11 bases. The CDR3 covers 15 residues. After removal of 4 bases from V and 4 bases from J, the junction contained 6 bases not matched to a gene. CDR1 and CDR2 (germline): SGHNT, YYREEE (reference sequence). The CDR3 bases are TGTGCCAGCAGCGCGGGACAGGGGGTCGGAGAGACCCAGTACTTC. It specifies CASSAGQGVGETQYF.

In its sample, this clone was seen a few times. The chain couples TRBV19 to TRBJ1-1, with 8 bases matching TRBD1. The V gene end was trimmed by 4 bases and the J gene end by 1 base; junction bases not matched to a gene: 11. The germline gives CDR1 LNHDA, CDR2 SQIVND (reference sequence). This CDR3 has 17 amino acids. The CDR3 DNA reads as TGTGCCAGTAGTAATTTACCGGGACAGGTACGGAACACTGAAGCTTTCTTT. Its translation is CASSNLPGQVRNTEAFF.

The chain carries TRBV21-1 and TRBJ2-3; the table assigns TRBD1, which was not confirmed against the DNA. TRBV21-1 is an annotated pseudogene. This CDR3 region has 17 residues. CDR3 coding DNA: TGTGCCAGCAGCCCAATTAAGGGGACAGGGGACTATCATACGCAGTATTTT. Residues: CASSPIKGTGDYHTQYF.

This clone was detected only a few times. The V and J genes are TRBV2 and TRBJ2-7; TRBD1 might be the D (6 bases). Trimming took off 7 bases at V and 6 bases at J, with 19 bases between the two ends. Germline V gene lookup returns CDR1 SNHLY and CDR2 FYNNEI. The CDR3 covers 14 residues. The chain's CDR3 is CASTTGTLRSEQYF. Here the CDR3 DNA reads TGTGCCAGCACCACCGGGACACTACGAAGCGAGCAGTACTTC.

The rearrangement joins TRBV7-6 to TRBJ1-6, with TRBD1 as a possible D gene (5 bases). Per the germline V gene, CDR1 is SGHVS and CDR2 is FNYEAQ. CDR3 length: 14 residues. The V gene lost 2 bases and the J gene lost 6 bases, with 8 bases spanning the gap. As DNA, the CDR3 is TGTGCCAGCAGCTTACAGGGTCCTAATTCACCCCTCCACTTT. Amino acid sequence: CASSLQGPNSPLHF.

The chain has TRBV11-2 and TRBJ2-7; TRBD2 aligns across 9 bases. Germline CDR1 and CDR2: SGHAT and FQNNGV. The V gene end was trimmed by 5 bases and the J gene end by 2 bases; junction bases not matched to a gene: 10. The CDR3 spans 16 residues. CDR3 in DNA: TGTGCCAGCAGCCCCCTGAGAGCGGGGGGAACCTACGAGCAGTACTTC. Amino acid sequence: CASSPLRAGGTYEQYF. Together with reference TRBV11-2 and TRBJ2-7, the CDR3 gives the full variable domain: EAGVAQSPRYKIIEKRQSVAFWCNPISGHATLYWYQQILGQGPKLLIQFQNNGVVDDSQLPKDRFSAERLKGVDSTLKIQPAKLEDSAVYLCASSPLRAGGTYEQYFGPGTRLTVT.

The rearrangement links TRBV18 to TRBJ2-5; D is ambiguous. V shed 6 bases and J shed 1 base, with 3 bases lying between them. The CDR3 has 11 amino acids. Germline CDR1 is KGHSH and CDR2 is LQKENI. CDR3 coding DNA: TGTGCCAGCTCCGTCCAAGAGACCCAGTACTTC. As protein: CASSVQETQYF.

The rearrangement uses TRBV7-9 and TRBJ2-7, with a tentative D call TRBD2 (6 bases). Deletions cut 2 bases from V and 4 bases from J, with 9 bases between. Germline CDR1 SEHNR, CDR2 FQNEAQ (reference sequence). The CDR3 is made up of 13 amino acids. CDR3 nucleotides: TGTGCCAGCAGCTTACAGAGCGGGTACGAGCAGTACTTC. Protein: CASSLQSGYEQYF. Combining the CDR3 with reference TRBV7-9 and TRBJ2-7 gives the whole variable domain DTGVSQNPRHKITKRGQNVTFRCDPISEHNRLYWYRQTLGQGPEFLTYFQNEAQLEKSRLLSDRFSAERPKGSFSTLEIQRTEQGDSAMYLCASSLQSGYEQYFGPGTRLTVT.

This chain joins TRBV27 and TRBJ1-1; D gene unclear. The V gene's germline CDR1 is MNHEY and CDR2 SMNVEV (reference sequence). Trimming left V 3 bases short and J 10 bases short, with 15 bases between. The CDR3 totals 13 residues. The CDR3 protein is CASSFEELTPAFF. CDR3 in DNA: TGTGCCAGCAGTTTTGAGGAGCTCACCCCAGCTTTCTTT.

This sequence joins TRBV11-3 and TRBJ2-6, with a possible D match to TRBD1 (6 bases). Trimming removed 1 base at V and 4 bases at J, with 11 bases between. Germline assignment: CDR1 SGHNT and CDR2 YENEEA. This CDR3 spans 16 amino acids. In DNA form, the CDR3 reads TGTGCCAGCAGCTTAGGAAGGGGGAGAGGGGCCAACGTCCTGACTTTC. Its protein is CASSLGRGRGANVLTF.

This clone occurred a few times. The chain carries TRBV7-9 and TRBJ1-1; 11 positions match TRBD1. There are 15 residues in the CDR3. Looked up from germline, CDR1 is SEHNR and CDR2 is FQNEAQ (reference sequence). J was trimmed by 10 bases and V by 5 bases; bases with no gene match: 12. The CDR3 coding sequence is TGTGCCAGCAGCCCAAGAGCTGAGGGACAGGGGGGAGCTTTCTTT. Amino acid sequence: CASSPRAEGQGGAFF.

This sequence joins TRBV27 and TRBJ1-1, with D possibly TRBD1 on 6 matching bases. The CDR3 is 15 residues long. Trimming took 6 bases from V and 3 from J, leaving 17 bases between them. Germline CDR1 MNHEY, CDR2 SMNVEV (reference sequence). CDR3 nucleotides: TGTGCCAGCAGACCCGCCCAGGGGCCTCACACTGAAGCTTTCTTT. It codes for CASRPAQGPHTEAFF.

V is TRBV5-1 and J is TRBJ1-5; 8 bases agree with TRBD1. The CDR3 is made up of 14 amino acids. With 4 bases clipped from V and 3 bases from J, the junction kept 3 bases outside the gene matches. The germline CDR1 and CDR2 sequences are SGHRS and YFSETQ. The CDR3 region is CASSPQGDNQPQHF. The CDR3 DNA reads TGCGCCAGCAGCCCACAGGGGGACAATCAGCCCCAGCATTTT.

This chain joins TRBV18 and TRBJ2-7; D perhaps matches TRBD2 (5 bases). Germline values: CDR1 KGHSH, CDR2 LQKENI. Between the trimmed V and J ends, which lost 0 bases and 5 bases, there was a span of 14 bases. The CDR3 has 15 amino acids. The CDR3 region has the DNA TGTGCCAGCTCACCACCGGGAGTAGCTCGGGACGAGCAGTACTTC. Its protein is CASSPPGVARDEQYF.

Only one count was recorded for this clone. CDR3 DNA: TGTGCCAGCAGCCCCTACTGGGCGGGTACCTACAATGAGCAGTTCTTC. Translation: CASSPYWAGTYNEQFF. This chain joins TRBV7-9 and TRBJ2-1, with D tentatively TRBD2 (5 bases). The CDR3 consists of 16 residues. Trimming left V 5 bases short and J 2 bases short, with 16 bases between. Germline-derived CDR1 and CDR2 are SEHNR and FQNEAQ (reference sequence).

The chain employs TRBV2 and TRBJ1-2; TRBD1 matches at 7 bases. The V gene's germline CDR1 is SNHLY and CDR2 FYNNEI. Losses at the gene ends were 6 bases for V and 7 bases for J; bases not matched to a gene: 11. The CDR3 is made up of 14 amino acids. CDR3: CASRTPTGVAGYTF. CDR3 coding DNA: TGTGCCAGCAGGACACCTACAGGGGTGGCTGGCTACACCTTC.

This clone was counted once. The chain carries TRBV7-6 and TRBJ2-7; maybe TRBD1 (5 bases). CDR1 is SGHVS, CDR2 FNYEAQ, per germline. V lost 8 bases and J lost 3, with 11 bases in between. The CDR3 sequence is 12 residues long. CDR3 loop: CASGRDSYEQYF. CDR3 in DNA: TGTGCCAGCGGCCGAGACAGCTACGAGCAGTACTTC.

The chain recombines TRBV5-1 with TRBJ2-3, with 7 bases lining up with TRBD1. The CDR3 spans 14 residues. Germline CDR1 reads SGHRS; CDR2 reads YFSETQ. V shed 4 bases and J 3 bases; nucleotides not matched to a gene: 5. The CDR3, as DNA: TGCGCCAGCAGCAAAGGACAGGAGACAGATACGCAGTATTTT. It is translated as CASSKGQETDTQYF.

This chain links TRBV28 with TRBJ2-3; TRBD1 agrees at 8 bases. With 6 bases clipped from V and 9 bases from J, the junction kept 11 bases outside the gene matches. CDR1 and CDR2 from the germline V gene are MDHEN and SYDVKM. The CDR3 has 14 residues. As DNA, the CDR3 is TGTGCCAGCAGCCTCAGGGGGCTTTCTGGAACGCAGTATTTT. This codes for CASSLRGLSGTQYF.

The chain combines TRBV5-1 with TRBJ1-1, with TRBD1 matching 8 bases. This CDR3 has 15 amino acids. The J segment lost 4 bases and the V segment lost 4 bases, leaving 9 bases of the junction unmatched. Germline V lookup: CDR1 SGHRS, CDR2 YFSETQ. This chain's CDR3 is CASSPGQGGRTEAFF. CDR3 nucleotides: TGCGCCAGCAGCCCAGGACAGGGAGGGCGCACTGAAGCTTTCTTT.

The chain carries TRBV27 and TRBJ1-1; possibly TRBD1 for D (6 bases). The germline gives CDR1 MNHEY, CDR2 SMNVEV (reference sequence). The CDR3 has 14 amino acids. V lost 8 bases and J lost 6, with 19 bases in between. CDR3 nucleotide sequence: TGTGCCAGCTCCGATGGGTTGGGACACCCTGAAGCTTTCTTT. Encoded protein: CASSDGLGHPEAFF.

This chain's CDR3 is CASSQRNFPGQGTYEQYF. The DNA for the CDR3 is TGCGCCAGCAGCCAACGCAACTTTCCGGGACAGGGGACCTACGAGCAGTACTTC. V usage is TRBV4-1 and J usage is TRBJ2-7; 10 nucleotides match TRBD1. J gave up 2 bases and V 2 bases, and 12 bases lay outside the gene matches. CDR1 is MGHRA and CDR2 is YSYEKL in the germline V gene. The CDR3 is 18 amino acids.

The CDR3 sequence is CAISELKGDDIQYF. In nucleotides, the CDR3 is TGTGCCATCAGTGAACTGAAGGGGGACGACATTCAGTACTTC. The J gene is TRBJ2-4, the V gene TRBV10-3; TRBD1 might be the D (6 bases). This CDR3 contains 14 residues. Germline V lookup: CDR1 ENHRY, CDR2 SYGVKD. Trimming removed 3 bases at V and 8 bases at J, with 14 bases between.